This T cell receptor (beta chain) derives from a study of ipilimumab plus nivolumab after autologous stem cell transplantation listed by TCRdb under 2021. Context from the whole study: Trial patients received a median of about five ipilimumab doses and fewer than 10 nivolumab doses. The intent-to-treat population of the trial was made up of a few dozen patients. Both primary refractory and relapsed disease were represented in the DLBCL cohort, where 18-month progression-free survival was approximately 86% and 30%, respectively. Patients undergoing autologous transplant for high-risk diffuse large B cell lymphoma, mature T cell lymphoma, or multiple myeloma were enrolled in the trial. General study outcomes and caveats: The authors stated that profiles of the T cell receptor repertoire, regulatory T cell phenotype and gut microbiota provided a biologic rationale for studying this approach further. The authors concluded that combined checkpoint inhibition appeared tolerable when used as consolidation after transplant.

Its CDR3 holds 16 amino acids, cysteine through phenylalanine. Of the read, only the CDR3 DNA is kept; its 48 bases are in frame from base 1. V is clipped by 1 base and J by 1 base, and the sequence between their germline boundaries is 13 bases long. The germline V gene (reference sequence) provides CDR1 LNHDA and CDR2 SQIVND. Checkpoint therapy began 14 to 28 days after autologous transplant, with ipilimumab given at 1 mg/kg intravenously on day 1 of selected weeks. The nivolumab dose was 3 mg/kg intravenously, delivered on day 1 of weeks 1, 4, 7, 10, and every two weeks through week 26. Combined checkpoint inhibition with ipilimumab and nivolumab as consolidation after autologous stem cell transplantation was tested in a Phase Ib clinical trial. The library relied on the immunoSEQ multiplex PCR assay. This is the immuneACCESS table as TCRdb keeps it, with only in-frame sequences that have V and J called. A part of the clones is gone; compared with another copy, unresolved V genes explain less than half, and the rest is unexplained. For this sample the table gives about 83,000 clones, of which 83% were detected only once. Of the sample, 2% to 2.5% falls within the top ten clones.

With regard to this clone: Which antigen it targets is not known. No much larger clonotype is one base removed from it; base qualities were not supplied.

This TCR derives from a male donor with diffuse large B-cell lymphoma. Rearrangement joined TRBV19 to TRBJ1-2; the D gene assignment is ambiguous. The sequences come from PBMCs, collected in a trial of ipilimumab plus nivolumab as post-transplant consolidation. The sequenced DNA is TGTGCCAGTAGTATAGGGCCCGCGGGGAATAACTATGGCTACACCTTC. Its coded protein is CASSIGPAGNNYGYTF.